These T cell receptor beta chains were read from a single sample in a study of read filtering for tumor transcriptome and immune sequencing. TCRdb re-analysed the reads in MiXCR, keeping a single row per CDR3 protein. The top ten clones hold more than 45% of a sample with fewer than 25,000 distinct CDR3 sequences, approximately 22% of them seen once. Sequencing was performed on a population of CD138-negative cells sorted from bone marrow. All receptors come from a donor at least 40 years old with multiple myeloma. CDR3s include the opening cysteine and the closing phenylalanine or tryptophan. A D gene is named only where the DNA matches it firmly. Size is stated for part of the rows, as once, few or many counts, or as a class when the clone is expanded.

clone_size j_call d_call v_call cdr3_nt cdr3_aa
NA TRBJ1-3 TRBD1 TRBV4-2 TGTGCCAGCAGCCAAGAAAAAACAGGGGCTTCTGGAAACACCATATATTTT CASSQEKTGASGNTIYF
many TRBJ2-2 NA TRBV29-1 TGCAGCATACAGAGGAACACCGGGGAGCTGTTTTTT CSIQRNTGELFF
many TRBJ2-1 TRBD2 TRBV4-1 TGCGCCAGCAGTCTCAAACGGCTAGCGGGGATGGATGAGCAGTTCTTC CASSLKRLAGMDEQFF
many TRBJ2-1 NA TRBV7-2 TGTGCCAGCAGCTCCTATACGAAGAATGAGCAGTTCTTC CASSSYTKNEQFF
NA TRBJ2-5 NA TRBV2 TGTGCCAGCAGTGAAGTGGGGGCCCCCCAAGAGACCCAGTACTTC CASSEVGAPQETQYF
many TRBJ1-1 TRBD1 TRBV7-9 TGTGCCAGCACCTCTGAACAGGGGCGGCGAACTGAAGCTTTCTTT CASTSEQGRRTEAFF
many TRBJ1-5 TRBD1 TRBV6-1 TGTGCCAGCAGTGGGACAGGGGGTAATCAGCCCCAGCATTTT CASSGTGGNQPQHF
many TRBJ1-1 NA TRBV7-8 TGTGCCAGCAGCCCCCGGTCGGACACTGAAGCTTTCTTT CASSPRSDTEAFF
few TRBJ2-2 NA TRBV19 TGTGCCAGTAGGACGATGTCGGGGTCCGGGGAGCTGTTTTTT CASRTMSGSGELFF
NA TRBJ1-3 NA TRBV6-6 TGTGCCAGCACGAGGGTTGAGGGTCGTTCTGGAAACACCATATATTTT CASTRVEGRSGNTIYF
many TRBJ2-7 NA TRBV7-2 TGTGCCAGCAGCCGCAGGGGTTATGGCTACGAGCAGTACTTC CASSRRGYGYEQYF
NA TRBJ2-2 NA TRBV30 TGTGCCTGGAATTCGGGGGAGCACACCGGGGAGCTGTTTTTT CAWNSGEHTGELFF
many TRBJ2-3 NA TRBV20-1 TGCAGTGCTAGAGATTGGGTGAGAGCCACAGATACGCAGTATTTT CSARDWVRATDTQYF
many TRBJ1-1 TRBD1 TRBV3-1 TGTGCCAGCAGCCAGACAGGGAGGCCCGAAGCTTTCTTT CASSQTGRPEAFF
NA TRBJ2-1 NA TRBV30 TGTGCCTGGAGTATTTGGATCTACAATGAGCAGTTCTTC CAWSIWIYNEQFF
once TRBJ2-3 TRBD2 TRBV2 TGTGCCAGCGGGAGGGAGGGAGCGACAGACACGCAGTATTTT CASGREGATDTQYF
many TRBJ2-1 TRBD2 TRBV19 TGTGCCAGTTCTTCCCGCGGGGGGTCCTCCTACAATGAGCAGTTCTTC CASSSRGGSSYNEQFF
NA TRBJ1-5 NA TRBV10-2 TGCGCCAGCACCGCCGATGAATTGCAGCCCCAGCATTTT CASTADELQPQHF
NA TRBJ1-1 NA TRBV11-2 TGTGCCAGCATTACCGGGACGGCGAACACTGAAGCTTTCTTT CASITGTANTEAFF
many TRBJ2-5 NA TRBV3-1 TGTGCCAGCAGCCCACCTAGCGAAGAGACCCAGTACTTC CASSPPSEETQYF
NA TRBJ1-6 TRBD1 TRBV20-1 TGCAGTGCTAGCACGACAGGGTGGACTGGAGCTTCCTTT CSASTTGWTGASF
NA TRBJ2-3 TRBD1 TRBV7-9 TGTGCCAGCAGCCCCTCAGTACAGGGGGATACGCAGTATTTT CASSPSVQGDTQYF
many TRBJ2-5 NA TRBV2 TGTGCCAGCACGGGACGGCCCGAGACCCAGTACTTC CASTGRPETQYF